The present entry profiles one T cell receptor beta chain with its context. This record belongs to a study of T cells expressing NK-cell markers. TCRdb reprocessed the 5' RACE reads and reports one entry per CDR3 protein, with no DNA. The sample includes approximately 440,000 distinct CDR3 sequences. Germline V lookup: CDR1 SGHTA, CDR2 FQGNSA. The CDR3 runs to 17 residues. Sequenced input: blood T cells: a sorted CD56 or NKG2C T cell subset, CD4+ or CD8+ T cells, or bulk PBMC T cells (not recorded which). This TCR was recovered from a woman between 45 and 60 years old in good health. V usage is TRBV7-2 and J usage is TRBJ2-1; TCRdb outputs TRBD2, but without DNA this stays unchecked. This CDR3 reads CASRPSPSGRIYNEQFF.